This passage covers 16 T cell receptor beta chains from one sample sequenced in a study of cytomegalovirus exposure and HLA in healthy donors. PCR primers comprised 60 Vbeta and 13 Jbeta primers. Clones were sequenced by immunoSEQ multiplex PCR, and TCRdb holds only the in-frame ones, with some missing. The data contain roughly 120,000 clones, roughly 82% of them singletons. Material: PBMCs. All receptors derive from a human donor in good health.

A few counts support this clone. The gene calls are TRBV19 and TRBJ1-5; 8 nucleotides agree with TRBD1. J was trimmed by 2 bases and V by 3 bases; bases with no gene match: 3. Germline V gene data show CDR1 as LNHDA and CDR2 as SQIVND (reference sequence). The CDR3 runs 15 residues. The CDR3 region is CASSIPTGGNQPQHF. The CDR3 DNA reads TGTGCCAGTAGTATTCCGACAGGGGGCAATCAGCCCCAGCATTTT.

About this clone itself: Within the sample, other DNA sequences also encode this same CDR3. The rearrangement links TRBV9 to TRBJ2-4; TRBD2 matches 11 bases. CDR1 is SGDLS, CDR2 YYNGEE, per germline. Trimming removed 2 bases from V and 0 bases from J; junction bases left unmatched: 16. The length of the CDR3 is 21 residues. The CDR3: CASSVFFIGTSGPLAKNIQYF. CDR3 bases: TGTGCCAGCAGCGTTTTTTTCATAGGGACTAGCGGTCCTCTAGCCAAAAACATTCAGTACTTC.

CDR3 coding DNA: TGTGCCAGCAGTTTCGGGATGCGCAATCAGCCCCAGCATTTT. Translation: CASSFGMRNQPQHF. The chain joins TRBV28 to TRBJ1-5, with D unclear. The CDR3 is made up of 14 amino acids. V lost 3 bases to trimming and J lost 2 bases, with 8 bases between them. Germline CDR1 reads MDHEN; CDR2 reads SYDVKM.

The chain recombines TRBV5-5 with TRBJ1-5; a weak D match, TRBD1 (5 bases). Germline values: CDR1 SGHKS, CDR2 YYEKEE (reference sequence). The CDR3 is 14 residues long. V was shortened by 4 bases and J by 0 bases, with 8 bases between the two germline ends. This CDR3 reads CASSLDSSNQPQHF. CDR3 nucleotides: TGTGCCAGCAGCCTAGACAGTAGCAATCAGCCCCAGCATTTT.

The chain joins TRBV30 to TRBJ2-1; 13 bases are a match to TRBD2. CDR3 size: 17 residues. Per germline, CDR1 GTSNPN and CDR2 SVGIG (reference sequence). Unmatched junction bases numbered 9, after V lost 3 bases and J lost 4 bases. CDR3 protein: CAWRTLAGGPRYNEQFF. The CDR3 DNA is TGTGCCTGGAGGACACTAGCGGGAGGGCCAAGGTACAATGAGCAGTTCTTC.

The J gene is TRBJ2-2, the V gene TRBV27; D is ambiguous. The germline V gene encodes CDR1 MNHEY and CDR2 SMNVEV (reference sequence). This CDR3 is 13 amino acids long. V lost 2 bases and J lost 5, with 6 bases in between. The CDR3 DNA sequence: TGTGCCAGCAGTTTACGTAGAACCGGGGAGCTGTTTTTT. The encoded protein is CASSLRRTGELFF.

CDR3 residues: CASSVDPSSGSRAGAKNIQYF. CDR3 DNA sequence: TGTGCCAGCAGCGTAGATCCTTCTAGCGGGAGCAGAGCGGGGGCCAAAAACATTCAGTACTTC. The chain combines TRBV9 with TRBJ2-4; 10 bases agree with TRBD2. This CDR3 is built from 21 residues. Germline trimming cut 0 bases from V and 1 base from J; bases unmatched to any gene: 16. Germline CDR1 and CDR2: SGDLS and YYNGEE.

The V and J genes are TRBV19 and TRBJ2-3; TRBD2 agrees at 10 bases. Germline loops: CDR1 LNHDA, CDR2 SQIVND (reference sequence). Losses at the gene ends were 3 bases for V and 5 bases for J; bases not matched to a gene: 8. The CDR3 consists of 16 residues. The CDR3 DNA reads TGTGCCAGTAGTATCGCGGCTAGCGGGAGAAAAGATACGCAGTATTTT. It specifies CASSIAASGRKDTQYF.

This sequence joins TRBV9 and TRBJ2-5; TRBD2 aligns across 9 bases. The CDR3 is 17 amino acids. The V segment lost 0 bases and the J segment 2 bases; nucleotides outside the gene matches: 8. CDR1 and CDR2 (germline): SGDLS, YYNGEE. CDR3 nucleotide sequence: TGTGCCAGCAGCGTAGAGGGCGGGAGGGCCTTTCAAGAGACCCAGTACTTC. Residues: CASSVEGGRAFQETQYF.

The rearrangement joins TRBV9 to TRBJ2-1; 7 nucleotides match TRBD2. Losses at the gene ends were 4 bases for V and 8 bases for J; bases not matched to a gene: 15. This CDR3 is 16 amino acids long. Germline V gene lookup returns CDR1 SGDLS and CDR2 YYNGEE. The DNA for the CDR3 is TGTGCCAGCAGCTCCGCCGGGGGAGGGCCAATGGATGAGCAGTTCTTC. Amino acids: CASSSAGGGPMDEQFF.

This chain links TRBV7-2 with TRBJ1-3; D possibly corresponds to TRBD1 (5 bases). V gave up 3 bases and J gave up 5 bases, with 5 bases separating them. CDR1 is SGHTA, CDR2 FQGNSA, per germline. This CDR3 has 12 residues. The CDR3 DNA follows: TGTGCCAGCAGCTTGGGGCGAAACACCATATATTTT. Its translation is CASSLGRNTIYF.

The chain joins TRBV9 to TRBJ1-1, with 10 positions matching TRBD1. The germline V gene has CDR1 SGDLS and CDR2 YYNGEE. This CDR3 comprises 17 residues. Germline trimming cut 3 bases from V and 3 bases from J; bases unmatched to any gene: 11. The CDR3 DNA reads as TGTGCCAGCAGCGCCCGACAGGGGGCCCTCCGGGACACTGAAGCTTTCTTT. This encodes CASSARQGALRDTEAFF.

As to this clone: Germline is not matched at one junction end, which may reflect a read error. V is TRBV7-8 and J is TRBJ2-1; maybe TRBD2 (5 bases). CDR1 is SGHVS and CDR2 is FQNEAQ in the germline V gene. The length of the CDR3 is 13 residues. The CDR3 here is CVSSPTGNLEQFF. The DNA for the CDR3 is TGTGTCAGCAGCCCGACCGGGAACTTGGAGCAGTTCTTC.

The V and J genes are TRBV27 and TRBJ2-7, with D maybe TRBD1 (5 bases). Trimming removed 5 bases at V and 2 bases at J, with 16 bases between. Per the germline V gene, CDR1 is MNHEY and CDR2 is SMNVEV (reference sequence). The CDR3 contains 15 residues. Here the CDR3 DNA reads TGTGCCAGCAGTCCCTACACGACAGCAGCCTACGAGCAGTACTTC. This codes for CASSPYTTAAYEQYF.

This chain uses TRBV9 with TRBJ1-5; the match to TRBD1 covers 8 bases. Germline V CDR1 and CDR2: SGDLS, YYNGEE. With V trimmed by 3 bases and J by 0 bases, 2 bases remained unmatched. The CDR3 totals 15 residues. CDR3 DNA sequence: TGTGCCAGCAGCGCGGGACAGGTTAGCAATCAGCCCCAGCATTTT. Protein sequence: CASSAGQVSNQPQHF.

The chain links TRBV5-4 to TRBJ2-7, with D possibly TRBD1 on 6 matching bases. CDR1 is SGHNT and CDR2 is YYREEE in the germline V gene (reference sequence). This CDR3 contains 15 residues. V lost 1 base to trimming and J lost 3 bases, with 14 bases between them. The DNA of the CDR3 is TGTGCCAGCAGCTTGACATGGGGACAAGACTACGAGCAGTACTTC. This sequence encodes CASSLTWGQDYEQYF.